The source of this T cell receptor beta chain is a study of cytomegalovirus exposure and HLA in healthy donors. Vbeta (60) and Jbeta (13) primers were used in the PCR. Some clones are missing from TCRdb's copy, which holds only in-frame ones; the method was immunoSEQ multiplex PCR. The sample lists around 160,000 clones; roughly 88% were seen once. This CDR3 has 13 amino acids. In germline, CDR1 is MNHNY, CDR2 SVGAGI (reference sequence). V was pared by 4 bases and J by 6 bases, with 9 bases between. The sample was PBMCs. The chain combines TRBV6-6 with TRBJ2-2; D is unclear. The sequence was obtained from a man aged 18 to 30 in good health and CMV-seropositive. In DNA, the CDR3 is TGTGCCAGCAGTTTGGTCCCGGCCGGGGAGCTGTTTTTT. It encodes CASSLVPAGELFF.